The 5 T cell receptor beta chains in this list originate from one sample, sequenced in a study of CXCR3-negative and CXCR3-positive naive CD8 T cells. In preparing the TRB cDNA libraries, 5' RACE with UMI labels was used. TCRdb processed the 5' RACE reads again and assigns one entry to each CDR3 protein, with no DNA. The specimen's table records about 62,000 distinct CDR3 sequences. Sequenced sample: naive CXCR3- CD8+ T cells from blood. The subset is: CD45RO-CCR7+CD27+CD95- naive CD8+ T cells lacking CXCR3 (TNR3-). The receptors here all came from a human donor in good health. Some clones in this sample may be carry-over from other donors' samples.

CDR3 amino acids: CASSPGSSYGYTF. The V and J genes are TRBV7-9 and TRBJ1-2. Germline CDR1 is SEHNR and CDR2 is FQNEAQ (reference sequence). The CDR3 has 13 amino acids.

The chain employs TRBV5-1 and TRBJ1-5; TCRdb's D call, TRBD1, is unchecked because there is no DNA. The CDR3 sequence is 15 residues long. The germline V gene has CDR1 SGHRS and CDR2 YFSETQ. This CDR3 is CASSLATGGDQPQHF.

The rearrangement joins TRBV28 to TRBJ1-1. The CDR3 contains 13 residues. Germline loops: CDR1 MDHEN, CDR2 SYDVKM. The CDR3 region is CATYWGMNTEAFF.

This rearrangement joins TRBV20-1 to TRBJ2-7; there is no DNA to check the TCRdb D call of TRBD2. The CDR3 is 15 amino acids. Per the germline V gene, CDR1 is DFQATT and CDR2 is SNEGSKA (reference sequence). This CDR3 is CSAKETEGKGYEQYF.

The V and J genes are TRBV7-2 and TRBJ1-1. CDR3 length: 11 residues. In germline, CDR1 is SGHTA, CDR2 FQGNSA. CDR3 residues: CASSPAVEAFF.